A selection of T cell receptor beta chains follows, all from one sample in a study of blood T cells in healthy people across ages. TCRdb independently ran MiXCR on the 5' RACE reads; one entry per CDR3 protein. The sample has 1.5 million to 2 million distinct CDR3 sequences; roughly 30% are singletons. What was sequenced was blood. The receptor set was obtained from a woman aged 25 to 45 in good health. The CDR3 runs from the conserved cysteine through the conserved F or W. A D gene is named only where the DNA matches it firmly. Rows may omit the clone size; those that give it use once, few, many or a size class.

d_call	v_call	j_call	clone_size	cdr3_nt	cdr3_aa
TRBD2	TRBV9	TRBJ2-3	few	TGTGCCAGCAGCGTAGTATCAGCGGGAGGGACAGATACGCAGTATTTT	CASSVVSAGGTDTQYF
-	TRBV20-1	TRBJ1-2	many	TGCAGTGCGGCTACCGGGGTAGAGGGCTATGGCTACACCTTC	CSAATGVEGYGYTF
TRBD1	TRBV7-9	TRBJ2-1	-	TGTGCCAGCAGCTTTTTCGGGGACAGGGGGACTCTGGGCCTATACAATGAGCAGTTCTTC	CASSFFGDRGTLGLYNEQFF
TRBD2	TRBV5-1	TRBJ2-7	few	TGCGCCAGCAGCTTGGAAGGCGGGGGGGACTACGAGCAGTACTTC	CASSLEGGGDYEQYF
TRBD1	TRBV6-1	TRBJ2-1	few	TGTGCCAGCAGGGATAGGACAGGGGGATACAATGAGCAGTTCTTC	CASRDRTGGYNEQFF
TRBD2	TRBV7-2	TRBJ2-1	-	TGTGCCAGCAGCCGTGATAGCGGGAGTTCCGGATCCAATGAGCAGTTCTTC	CASSRDSGSSGSNEQFF
-	TRBV20-1	TRBJ1-1	-	TGCAGTGCACGGAAAGGGGGGTTGAACACTGAAGCTTTCTTT	CSARKGGLNTEAFF
-	TRBV12-3/TRBV12-4	TRBJ1-6	-	TGTGCCAGCAGGAGAACCCGGGGTAATAATTCACCCCTCCACTTT	CASRRTRGNNSPLHF
-	TRBV12-3/TRBV12-4	TRBJ2-1	-	TGTGCCAGCAGTTTAGCGCTGGACTCCTTCGAGCAGTTCTTC	CASSLALDSFEQFF
-	TRBV20-1	TRBJ1-1	-	TGCAGTGCTTCTCTAGGAAGGAATCGGCCAGAAGCTTTCTTT	CSASLGRNRPEAFF
TRBD1	TRBV7-6	TRBJ2-3	few	TGTGCCAGCAGCCCCGGGACAGGGCTTAGCACAGATACGCAGTATTTT	CASSPGTGLSTDTQYF
-	TRBV7-3	TRBJ2-5	few	TGTGCCAGCAGCACGATTCGGTCAGAGACCCAGTACTTC	CASSTIRSETQYF
-	TRBV9	TRBJ1-2	few	TGTGCCAGCAGCGTAGAGCCAGGGAATGGCTACACCTTC	CASSVEPGNGYTF
-	TRBV3-1	TRBJ2-7	-	TGTGCCAGCAGCCCCTCAAGAGGCGGCCAGTACTTC	CASSPSRGGQYF
-	TRBV27	TRBJ2-7	-	TGTGCCAGCGGCCTAGTGGGGAAAGCCTACGAGCAGTACTTC	CASGLVGKAYEQYF
-	TRBV28	TRBJ2-7	-	TGTGCCAGCAGGGCTCGGGGCGCCCAGTACGAGCAGTACTTC	CASRARGAQYEQYF
TRBD2	TRBV6-5	TRBJ2-7	few	TGTGCCAGCAGCCGCCAATCTGGGCGGGAGGTCTACGAGCAGTACTTC	CASSRQSGREVYEQYF
TRBD1	TRBV27	TRBJ2-2	-	TGTGCCAGCAGCTTACCCGGCCCTGGACAGGGGAACACCGGGGAGCGGTTTTTT	CASSLPGPGQGNTGERFF
-	TRBV12-3/TRBV12-4	TRBJ1-1	-	TGTGCCAGCATGGCGCAGCAGAACACTGAAGCTTTCTTT	CASMAQQNTEAFF
-	TRBV18	TRBJ2-7	few	TGTGCCATCTCCTCGGGGGGCATACCCTACGAGCAGTACTTC	CAISSGGIPYEQYF
-	TRBV28	TRBJ2-1	once	TGTGCCAGCAGTTTACAACTAGAGGCTGAGCAGTTCTTC	CASSLQLEAEQFF
-	TRBV5-1	TRBJ1-1	-	TGCGCCAGCAGCTTCCGGGGGGCCAACACTGAAGCTTTCTTT	CASSFRGANTEAFF
TRBD1	TRBV7-9	TRBJ1-1	-	TGTGCCAGCAGCGGCACGTACGGGACAGAATATAAAGCTTTCTTT	CASSGTYGTEYKAFF